The 4 T cell receptor beta chains below come from one sample, sequenced in a study of PD-1 blockade in mismatch repair-deficient tumors. Libraries were prepared by immunoSEQ multiplex PCR; TCRdb keeps only in-frame clonotypes and omits some of them. The data contain more than 40,000 clones, approximately 84% of them seen just once; the ten biggest clones take up over 7.5%. The sample consisted of peripheral blood, taken approximately 18 weeks after starting pembrolizumab. The receptors shown here come from an adult with mismatch repair-deficient cancer.

The V gene is TRBV7-3, the J gene TRBJ2-2; TRBD2 aligns across 13 bases. Germline CDR1 and CDR2: SGHTA and FQGTGA. This CDR3 has 17 residues. V trimming: 2 bases; J trimming: 6 bases; junction bases outside the gene matches: 6. This CDR3 reads CASSLQPGLAGSGELFF. For the CDR3, the DNA is TGTGCCAGCAGCTTACAGCCGGGACTAGCGGGATCCGGGGAGCTGTTTTTT.

Concerning this clone: One end of the junction does not line up with germline, which may come from a read error. In DNA form, the CDR3 reads TGTGCTAGCAGCCCGACGGGACAGGGTTTTAAGTTCTTC. Its protein product is CASSPTGQGFKFF. The chain employs TRBV7-7 and TRBJ2-1, with 9 bases that match TRBD1. This CDR3 comprises 13 residues. CDR1 and CDR2 (germline): SSHAT, FNYEAQ (reference sequence). Using reference TRBV7-7 and TRBJ2-1 for the parts outside the CDR3, the full variable domain is GAGVSQSPRYKVTKRGQDVTLRCDPISSHATLYWYQQALGQGPEFLTYFNYEAQPDKSGLPSDRFSAERPEGSISTLTIQRTEQRDSAMYRCASSPTGQGFKFFGPGTRLTVL.

The chain uses TRBV19 and TRBJ1-2, with D unresolved. The CDR3 contains 14 residues. Trimming took off 3 bases at V and 6 bases at J, with 14 bases between the two ends. Looked up from germline, CDR1 is LNHDA and CDR2 is SQIVND (reference sequence). CDR3 bases: TGTGCCAGTAGTATCCCCACGGCAAGAAATGGCTACACCTTC. It is translated as CASSIPTARNGYTF.

A few counts support this clone. The rearrangement joins TRBV9 to TRBJ2-4; either TRBD1 or TRBD2 may supply D (6 bases each). The CDR3 is 15 amino acids. The germline gives CDR1 SGDLS, CDR2 YYNGEE. Trimming took off 0 bases at V and 3 bases at J, with 10 bases between the two ends. The CDR3 loop reads CASSVEGGVKNIQYF. The CDR3 DNA reads as TGTGCCAGCAGCGTAGAGGGGGGAGTCAAAAACATTCAGTACTTC.